This passage covers 13 T cell receptor beta chains from one sample sequenced in a study of tumor and adjacent non-tumor tissue in lung cancer. This sample's RNA came from whole unsorted tissue. A modified ARM-PCR protocol with three rounds of nested PCR amplified TCRbeta. MiXCR, applied by TCRdb to the multiplex PCR reads, yields one record per CDR3 protein. The sample carries under 250,000 distinct CDR3 sequences, about 76% recorded once. Specimen: lung tumor tissue. The source is a man aged 55-75 years with non-small cell lung cancer.

In regard to this clonotype: One end of the junction is discordant with germline, which a read error may explain. The chain employs TRBV29-1 and TRBJ1-1; 8 positions agree with TRBD1. CDR1 SQVTM and CDR2 ANQGSEA come from the germline V gene. This CDR3 contains 13 residues. DNA for the CDR3: TGCAGCGCCAGGACAGGGATGAGCACTGAAGCTTTATTT. It codes for CSARTGMSTEALF.

This clonotype occurred a few times. Mismatch with germline at one junction end may stem from a read error. The rearrangement joins TRBV24-1 to TRBJ1-2, with 8 bases identical to TRBD1. The germline V gene encodes CDR1 KGHDR and CDR2 SFDVKD. The CDR3 is 14 residues long. CDR3 bases: TGTACCACAGGACAGGGTGGATCCGGGGATGGCTACACCTTC. This translates into CTTGQGGSGDGYTF.

The sample holds one count of this clonotype. Because the CDR3 is missing its conserved closing phenylalanine or tryptophan, this is likely a read error. The chain joins TRBV13 to TRBJ2-3, with 7 positions matching TRBD1. The CDR3 spans 14 residues. Per the germline V gene, CDR1 is PRHDT and CDR2 is FYEKMQ (reference sequence). CDR3 nucleotides: TGTGCCAGCAGCTTGAGGGGCAGGACAGGTACGCAGTATTAT. Translating gives CASSLRGRTGTQYY.

With respect to this clonotype: The junction differs from germline at one of its ends, possibly a read error. V and J are TRBV6-1 and TRBJ1-6; TRBD1 agrees at 7 bases. Germline loops: CDR1 MNHNS, CDR2 SASEGT. This CDR3 has 16 amino acids. CDR3 residues: CASGERQGAHNSPLHF. The CDR3, as DNA: TGTGCCAGCGGTGAGCGACAGGGTGCCCATAATTCACCCCTCCACTTT.

This clonotype was seen just once. This may be a read error, as it is one base from a much larger clone. V is TRBV20-1 and J is TRBJ1-6; the D is unclear. V lost 3 bases and J 6 bases, leaving 12 bases between the germline ends. Per the germline V gene, CDR1 is DFQATT and CDR2 is SNEGSKA (reference sequence). The CDR3 loop spans 14 amino acids. The CDR3: CSARYQASNSPLHF. The DNA of the CDR3 is TGCAGTGCTAGGTACCAGGCCTCTAATTCACCCCTCCACTTT.

About this clonotype itself: A read error may be the cause here, since a much bigger clone is one base away. This chain links TRBV7-9 with TRBJ1-1; no clear D gene. V shed 1 base and J shed 4 bases, with 10 bases lying between them. Germline V lookup: CDR1 SEHNR, CDR2 FQNEAQ (reference sequence). The CDR3 runs 14 residues. As DNA, the CDR3 is TGTGCCAGCAGCTTAGAACATCTGACCACTGAAGCTTTCTTT. It is translated as CASSLEHLTTEAFF.

This clonotype was seen a single time. This sequence may be a read error, since a much larger clone differs from it by one base. The gene calls are TRBV28 and TRBJ1-2, with a weak D call TRBD1 (5 bases). The CDR3 runs to 14 residues. Between the trimmed V and J ends, which lost 7 bases and 3 bases, there was a span of 15 bases. CDR1 is MDHEN and CDR2 is SYDVKM in the germline V gene. CDR3 sequence (DNA): TGTGCCAGCATTAGTCAGGGATTGGACTATGGCTACACCTTC. This codes for CASISQGLDYGYTF.

Regarding this clonotype: A read error is possible here, since a much larger clone lies one base away. This sequence joins TRBV6-5 and TRBJ1-1, with D possibly matching TRBD1 (5 bases). The V end was cut by 5 bases, the J end by 4 bases, with 11 bases between. CDR3 length: 13 residues. Germline CDR1 reads MNHEY; CDR2 reads SVGAGI. The CDR3 loop reads CASSRTGGTEAFF. CDR3 DNA sequence: TGTGCCAGCAGTCGGACCGGGGGCACTGAAGCTTTCTTT.

Concerning this clonotype: One junction end disagrees with the germline gene, perhaps due to a read error. V usage is TRBV11-3 and J usage is TRBJ2-1; D may be TRBD1 (6 bases). This CDR3 spans 11 amino acids. Per the germline V gene, CDR1 is SGHNT and CDR2 is YENEEA. As DNA, the CDR3 is TGTGTCGGCAGTCGGGACAATGAGCACTTCTTC. Amino acids: CVGSRDNEHFF.

The table lists this clonotype with a count of one. A much larger clone differs from this one at a single base, so this may be a read error. V gene TRBV29-1 combines with J gene TRBJ1-1, with D tentatively TRBD1 (5 bases). The CDR3 sequence is 14 residues long. CDR1 and CDR2 from the germline V gene are SQVTM and ANQGSEA. The CDR3 nucleotides read TGCAGCGCTCCCCGTGGGGGAGTGAACGCTGAAGCTTTCTTT. Encoded protein: CSAPRGGVNAEAFF.

This clonotype was observed at least ten times. This sequence joins TRBV29-1 and TRBJ2-5, with D possibly being TRBD2 (6 bases). From germline, CDR1 is SQVTM and CDR2 ANQGSEA. This CDR3 has 16 amino acids. The V and J ends lost 3 bases and 0 bases respectively, with 17 bases between them. In nucleotides, the CDR3 is TGCAGCGTTGAGGATCGTAGCGGAGGGTACCAAGAGACCCAGTACTTC. It specifies CSVEDRSGGYQETQYF.

Comments on this clonotype: The junction differs from germline at one of its ends, possibly a read error. This rearrangement joins TRBV20-1 to TRBJ2-7; 8 bases are shared with TRBD2. CDR1 and CDR2 (germline): DFQATT, SNEGSKA (reference sequence). The CDR3 length is 16 residues. The CDR3 DNA follows: TGCAGTGCTAGAGATATGGTAGCGGGATGGGTCAACGAGAAGTACTTC. Translated: CSARDMVAGWVNEKYF.

The V and J genes are TRBV18 and TRBJ2-1; D gene unclear. The V gene lost 1 base and the J gene lost 8 bases, with 3 bases spanning the gap. CDR1 and CDR2 (germline): KGHSH, LQKENI. The CDR3 is 11 residues long. CDR3 sequence reads: CASSPLDEQFF. Here the CDR3 DNA reads TGTGCCAGCTCACCACTCGATGAGCAGTTCTTC. Supplemented by reference TRBV18 and TRBJ2-1, the full variable domain reads NAGVMQNPRHLVRRRGQEARLRCSPMKGHSHVYWYRQLPEEGLKFMVYLQKENIIDESGMPKERFSAEFPKEGPSILRIQQVVRGDSAAYFCASSPLDEQFFGPGTRLTVL.